This T cell receptor (beta chain) derives from a study of shared clonotypes between healthy human individuals (TCRdb year 2020). Background on the whole study: The cohort included a few men and a couple of women between 18 and 49 years of age. The study deeply sequenced blood TCR repertoires of five healthy adults to estimate repertoire size and the extent of clonotype sharing between individuals. Libraries were prepared and TCR repertoires were sequenced by different laboratories using diverse techniques, in order to increase sequencing depth and limit assay-specific biases. Per donor, leukapheresis produced somewhere between about 0.94 and 9.5 billion PBMCs. For each donor, CD4 naive and CD4 memory were each run on three plates, CD8 naive on two plates, and CD8 memory on one plate. On the study overall, not on this receptor specifically: The small number of donors limited the genetic and exposure-history diversity represented. Sampling was limited to blood, and TCR repertoires in tissue likely differ from TCR repertoires in blood. Across four donors, around 5% of naive CD4, around 3.5% of naive CD8, about 2.3% of memory CD4, and about 0.44% of memory CD8 clonotypes were shared. Even with the large sequencing depth, rarefaction of the sorted-subset datasets indicated that sequencing was incomplete. Larger estimated clonotype richness was generally found for naive subsets than for memory subsets. Compared with non-shared clonotypes, the clonotypes found in all four sorted-subset donors had higher generation probabilities. Based on pairwise subsampling, the degree of clonotype sharing among donors was expected to be affected by sequencing depth.

CDR1 and CDR2 (SEHNR, FQNEAQ) derive from the germline V gene (reference sequence). V is reduced by 5 bases and J by 4 bases, leaving a spacing of 12 bases between them. Measured from the cysteine to the phenylalanine, the CDR3 is 13 residues long. The only DNA kept is the CDR3, 39 bases in frame from the first base. For the CD8 naive samples, CD45RO-negative cells were positively selected for CCR7, yielding a CD45RA+CCR7+ population from which TemRA cells were excluded. The donors were healthy, HIV-negative adults who had no recently reported acute infections or vaccinations. All donors were Caucasian adults living in Nashville, Tennessee, USA. Blood was collected by leukapheresis, and PBMCs were isolated by Ficoll-Histopaque density gradient centrifugation and then cryopreserved in liquid nitrogen vapor phase. Analytical flow cytometry was used to check the purity and quantity of every magnetically sorted T cell population. Genomic DNA was isolated from each sorted fraction and quantified by UV absorbance on a Nanodrop 2000c.

About this clone itself: It lacks a known antigen. No per-base quality is available; no much larger clone lies one base away.

Using the deep immunoSEQ assay, TCR CDR3 regions were amplified from genomic DNA by multiplex PCR. Extracted genomic DNA from each cell subset was spread evenly across all wells of several immunoSEQ 96-well plates, with each plate serving as a replicate. For sorted subsets, about 220 ng of genomic DNA, equivalent to about 30,000 T cell genomes, went into each replicate PCR. The purified libraries were quantified using a Qubit 3.0 fluorometer, sized with a Bioanalyzer 2100, and then quantified again using the KAPA Library Quantification kit. Every immunoSEQ 96-well plate was sequenced on a separate single-read 150-cycle Illumina NextSeq 550 flow cell. On the study's bioinformatics: Because the immunoSEQ output held only junctional sequences and lacked quality scores, the filtering could not match the filtering applied to full-length reads. To assign V/J genes and CDR3, sequences were annotated using PyIR, a Python wrapper for IgBLAST v1.9, with IMGT germline references. Any read was removed if the V/J assignment was weak (E-value above 1e-6), the CDR3 was missing, or the read contained stop codons, out-of-frame junctions, or ambiguous translated residues. V3J clonotypes were defined as sequences sharing the same inferred V gene, J gene, and CDR3 amino acid sequence. The percentage overlap between two repertoires was calculated by dividing the number of shared unique clonotypes by the size of the smaller repertoire. Richness of each repertoire was evaluated using RTK rarefaction, the Chao1 estimator, and Recon v2.1 estimates of unobserved clonotypes. Generation probabilities for all TCRbeta clonotypes obtained by the gDNA method from a handful of donors were computed using OLGA. This is the immuneACCESS table as TCRdb keeps it, with only in-frame sequences that have V and J called. A part of the clones is gone; compared with another copy, unresolved V genes explain less than half, and the rest is unexplained. That table gives V, J and clone size, and the DNA gave D and trimming. This sample comprises about 700,000 clones, 92% of them detected only once. The ten largest clonotypes hold roughly 24% of the sample.

The sequence came from a man aged 25 to 40 in good health. The sample comprised naive CD8+ T cells sorted from blood. Taken with the paper, the label for cell subset or site translates to: CD45RA+CCR7+. The sequence joins TRBV7-9 to TRBJ2-7; the best D guess is TRBD1, with 5 bases matching. At the DNA level, the sequence is TGTGCCAGCAGCACAAGCAGGGTATACGAGCAGTACTTC. Translated, it gives CASSTSRVYEQYF.